This T cell receptor beta chain was sequenced in a study of blood T cell repertoires in COVID-19. Original handling: Amplified reference gene primers provided the basis for estimating nucleated cell counts. Sequenced by immunoSEQ multiplex PCR; TCRdb stores in-frame clones only, minus some. V and J calls and clone size are those listed in that table; D and trimming were worked out from the DNA. The sample comprises 100,000 to 120,000 clones, 82% of which are singletons, and approximately 15% rests with the top ten. The CDR3 consists of 15 residues. The ends lost 7 bases at V and 3 bases at J; junction bases unmatched: 4. The germline gives CDR1 KGHDR, CDR2 SFDVKD.

Material: peripheral blood. The chain combines TRBV24-1 with TRBJ2-2; TRBD1 agrees at 10 bases. The origin of this receptor is a woman aged 55 to 70 with acute or convalescent COVID-19. In DNA, the CDR3 is TGTGCCACCAGCGGGGACAGGGGAGACACCGGGGAGCTGTTTTTT. This encodes CATSGDRGDTGELFF.